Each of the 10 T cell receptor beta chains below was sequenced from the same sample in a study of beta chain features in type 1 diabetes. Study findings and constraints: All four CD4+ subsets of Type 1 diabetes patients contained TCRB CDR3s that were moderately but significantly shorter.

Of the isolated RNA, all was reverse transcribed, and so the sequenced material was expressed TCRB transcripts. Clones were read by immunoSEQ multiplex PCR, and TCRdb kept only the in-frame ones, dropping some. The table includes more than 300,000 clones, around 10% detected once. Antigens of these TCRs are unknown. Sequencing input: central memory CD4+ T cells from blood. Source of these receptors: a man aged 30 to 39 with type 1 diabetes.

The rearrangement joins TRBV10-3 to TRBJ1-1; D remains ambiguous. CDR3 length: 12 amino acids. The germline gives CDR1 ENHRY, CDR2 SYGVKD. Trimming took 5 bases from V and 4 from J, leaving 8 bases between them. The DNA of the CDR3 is TGTGCCATCAGTAGACCGGGCACTGAAGCTTTCTTT. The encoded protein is CAISRPGTEAFF.

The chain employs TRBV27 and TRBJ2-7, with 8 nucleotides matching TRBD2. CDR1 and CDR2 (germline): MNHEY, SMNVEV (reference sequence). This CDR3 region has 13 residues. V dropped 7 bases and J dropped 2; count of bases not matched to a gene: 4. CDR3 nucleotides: TGTGCCAGCAAGCGGGAGAAGGCCTACGAGCAGTACTTC. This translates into CASKREKAYEQYF.

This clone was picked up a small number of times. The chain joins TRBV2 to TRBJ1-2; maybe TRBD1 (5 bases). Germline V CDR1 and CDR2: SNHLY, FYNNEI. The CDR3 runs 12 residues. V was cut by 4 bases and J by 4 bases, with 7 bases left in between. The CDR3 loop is CASSVGAYGYTF. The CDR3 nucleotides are TGTGCCAGCAGTGTCGGGGCCTATGGCTACACCTTC.

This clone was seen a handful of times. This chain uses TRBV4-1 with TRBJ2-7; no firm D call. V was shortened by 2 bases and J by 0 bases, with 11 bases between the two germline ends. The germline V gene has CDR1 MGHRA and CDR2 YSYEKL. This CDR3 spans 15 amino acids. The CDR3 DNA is TGCGCCAGCAGCCAAACTCCACAAAGCTCCTACGAGCAGTACTTC. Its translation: CASSQTPQSSYEQYF.

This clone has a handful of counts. The CDR3 protein is CATETRTGANYGYTF. The CDR3 region has the DNA TGTGCCACCGAAACCCGGACAGGTGCCAACTATGGCTACACCTTC. The chain is built from TRBV15 and TRBJ1-2, with TRBD1 identical over 7 bases. Germline CDR1 is LNHNV and CDR2 is YYDKDF (reference sequence). The junction had 11 bases not matched to a gene; V was cut back by 8 bases and J by 2 bases. The CDR3 covers 15 residues.

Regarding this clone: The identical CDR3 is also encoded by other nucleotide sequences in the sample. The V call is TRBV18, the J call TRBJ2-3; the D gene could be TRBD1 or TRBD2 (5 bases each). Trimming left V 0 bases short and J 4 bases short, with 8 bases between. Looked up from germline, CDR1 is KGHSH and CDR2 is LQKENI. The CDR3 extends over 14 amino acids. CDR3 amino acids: CASSPPGVADTQYF. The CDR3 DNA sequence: TGTGCCAGCTCACCACCGGGGGTAGCAGATACGCAGTATTTT.

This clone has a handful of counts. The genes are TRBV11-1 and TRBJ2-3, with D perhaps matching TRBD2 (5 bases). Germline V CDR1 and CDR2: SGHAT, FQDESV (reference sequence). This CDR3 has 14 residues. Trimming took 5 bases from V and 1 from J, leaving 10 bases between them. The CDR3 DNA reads TGTGCCAGCAGCCAGACTACGCGCACAGATACGCAGTATTTT. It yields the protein CASSQTTRTDTQYF. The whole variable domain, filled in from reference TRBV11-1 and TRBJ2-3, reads EAEVAQSPRYKITEKSQAVAFWCDPISGHATLYWYRQILGQGPELLVQFQDESVVDDSQLPKDRFSAERLKGVDSTLKIQPAELGDSAMYLCASSQTTRTDTQYFGPGTRLTVL.

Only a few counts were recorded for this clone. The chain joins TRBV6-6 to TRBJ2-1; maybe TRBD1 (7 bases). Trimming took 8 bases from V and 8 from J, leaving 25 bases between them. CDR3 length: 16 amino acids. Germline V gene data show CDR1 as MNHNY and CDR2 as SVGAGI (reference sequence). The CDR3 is CASEIGPGGISDEQFF. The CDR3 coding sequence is TGTGCCAGCGAAATCGGCCCAGGGGGGATTTCTGATGAGCAGTTCTTC.

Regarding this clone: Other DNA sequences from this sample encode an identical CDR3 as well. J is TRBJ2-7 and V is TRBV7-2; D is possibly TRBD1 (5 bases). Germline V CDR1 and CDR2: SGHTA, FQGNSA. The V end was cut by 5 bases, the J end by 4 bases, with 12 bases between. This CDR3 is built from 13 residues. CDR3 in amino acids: CASSLGVSYEQYF. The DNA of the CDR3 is TGTGCCAGCAGCCTAGGGGTATCTTACGAGCAGTACTTC. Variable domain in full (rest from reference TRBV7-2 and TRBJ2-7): GAGVSQSPSNKVTEKGKDVELRCDPISGHTALYWYRQSLGQGLEFLIYFQGNSAPDKSGLPSDRFSAERTGGSVSTLTIQRTQQEDSAVYLCASSLGVSYEQYFGPGTRLTVT.

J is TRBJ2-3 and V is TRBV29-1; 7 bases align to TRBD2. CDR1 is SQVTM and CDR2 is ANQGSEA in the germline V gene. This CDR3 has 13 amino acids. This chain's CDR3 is CSGGEGPTDTQYF. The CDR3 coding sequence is TGCAGTGGGGGGGAGGGTCCCACAGATACGCAGTATTTT.